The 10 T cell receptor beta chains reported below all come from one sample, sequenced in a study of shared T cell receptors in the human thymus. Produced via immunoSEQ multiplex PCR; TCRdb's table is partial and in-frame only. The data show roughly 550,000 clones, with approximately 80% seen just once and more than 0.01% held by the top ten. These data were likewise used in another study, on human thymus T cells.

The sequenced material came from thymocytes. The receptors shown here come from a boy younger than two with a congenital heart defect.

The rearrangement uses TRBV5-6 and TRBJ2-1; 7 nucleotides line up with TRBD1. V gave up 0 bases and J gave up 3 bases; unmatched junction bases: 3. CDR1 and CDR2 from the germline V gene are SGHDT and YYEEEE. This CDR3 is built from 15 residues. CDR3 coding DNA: TGTGCCAGCAGCTTGGTTGGGGACAGCTACAATGAGCAGTTCTTC. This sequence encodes CASSLVGDSYNEQFF. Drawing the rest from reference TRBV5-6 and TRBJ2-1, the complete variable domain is DAGVTQSPTHLIKTRGQQVTLRCSPKSGHDTVSWYQQALGQGPQFIFQYYEEEERQRGNFPDRFSGHQFPNYSSELNVNALLLGDSALYLCASSLVGDSYNEQFFGPGTRLTVL.

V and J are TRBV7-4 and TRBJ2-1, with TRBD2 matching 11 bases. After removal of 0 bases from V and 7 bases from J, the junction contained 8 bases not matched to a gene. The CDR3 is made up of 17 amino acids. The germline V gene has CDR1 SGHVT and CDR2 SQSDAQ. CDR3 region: CASSLAIAGGPVNEQFF. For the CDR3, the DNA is TGTGCCAGCAGCTTAGCGATAGCGGGAGGGCCAGTGAATGAGCAGTTCTTC. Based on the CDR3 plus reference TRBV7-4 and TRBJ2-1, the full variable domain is GAGVSQSPRYKVAKRGRDVALRCDSISGHVTLYWYRQTLGQGSEVLTYSQSDAQRDKSGRPSGRFSAERPERSVSTLKIQRTEQGDSAVYLCASSLAIAGGPVNEQFFGPGTRLTVL.

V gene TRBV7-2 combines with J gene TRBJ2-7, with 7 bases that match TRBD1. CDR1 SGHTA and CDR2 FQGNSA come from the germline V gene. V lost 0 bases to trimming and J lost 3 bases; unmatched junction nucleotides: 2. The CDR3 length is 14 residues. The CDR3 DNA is TGTGCCAGCAGCTTAGCGGGACAGATCTACGAGCAGTACTTC. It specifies CASSLAGQIYEQYF.

For the CDR3, the DNA is TGTGCCAGCAGCTTCTGGAGCGGCCACGAGCAGTACTTC. Protein: CASSFWSGHEQYF. This chain connects TRBV5-6 to TRBJ2-7, with D possibly being TRBD2 (5 bases). Per the germline V gene, CDR1 is SGHDT and CDR2 is YYEEEE. V dropped 2 bases and J dropped 5 bases, with 11 bases sitting between them. This CDR3 spans 13 amino acids.

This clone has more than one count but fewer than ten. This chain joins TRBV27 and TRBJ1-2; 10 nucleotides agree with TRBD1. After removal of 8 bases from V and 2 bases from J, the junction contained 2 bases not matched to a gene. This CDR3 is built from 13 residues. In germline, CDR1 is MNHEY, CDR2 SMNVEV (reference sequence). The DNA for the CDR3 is TGTGCCAGCTGGGACAGGGGAAACTATGGCTACACCTTC. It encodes CASWDRGNYGYTF.

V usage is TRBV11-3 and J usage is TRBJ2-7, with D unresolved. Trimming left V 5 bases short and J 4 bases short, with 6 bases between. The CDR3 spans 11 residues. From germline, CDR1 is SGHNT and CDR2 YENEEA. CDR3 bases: TGTGCCAGCAGCGGTAGTTACGAGCAGTACTTC. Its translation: CASSGSYEQYF.

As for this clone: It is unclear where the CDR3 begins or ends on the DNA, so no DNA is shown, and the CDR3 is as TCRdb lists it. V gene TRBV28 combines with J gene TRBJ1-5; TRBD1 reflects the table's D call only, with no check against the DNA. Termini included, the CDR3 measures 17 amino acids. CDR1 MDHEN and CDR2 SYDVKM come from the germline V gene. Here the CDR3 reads CASSFGPGLYSNQPQHF.

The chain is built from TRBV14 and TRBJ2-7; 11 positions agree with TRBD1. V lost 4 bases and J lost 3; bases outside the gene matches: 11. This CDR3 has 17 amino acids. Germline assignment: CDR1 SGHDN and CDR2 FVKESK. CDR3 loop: CASSPAEGTGGDYEQYF. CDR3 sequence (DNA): TGTGCCAGCAGCCCGGCTGAAGGGACAGGGGGGGACTACGAGCAGTACTTC.

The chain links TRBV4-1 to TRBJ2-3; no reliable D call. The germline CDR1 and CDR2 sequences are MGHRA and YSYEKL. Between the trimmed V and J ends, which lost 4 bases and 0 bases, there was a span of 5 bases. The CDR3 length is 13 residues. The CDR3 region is CASSPQSTDTQYF. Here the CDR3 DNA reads TGCGCCAGCAGCCCCCAAAGCACAGATACGCAGTATTTT.

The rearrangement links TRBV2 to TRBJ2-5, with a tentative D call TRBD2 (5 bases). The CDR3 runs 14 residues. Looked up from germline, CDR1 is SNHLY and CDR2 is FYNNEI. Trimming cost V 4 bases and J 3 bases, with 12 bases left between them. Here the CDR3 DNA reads TGTGCCAGCAGTGGGATTACTAGAAAAGAGACCCAGTACTTC. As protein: CASSGITRKETQYF.